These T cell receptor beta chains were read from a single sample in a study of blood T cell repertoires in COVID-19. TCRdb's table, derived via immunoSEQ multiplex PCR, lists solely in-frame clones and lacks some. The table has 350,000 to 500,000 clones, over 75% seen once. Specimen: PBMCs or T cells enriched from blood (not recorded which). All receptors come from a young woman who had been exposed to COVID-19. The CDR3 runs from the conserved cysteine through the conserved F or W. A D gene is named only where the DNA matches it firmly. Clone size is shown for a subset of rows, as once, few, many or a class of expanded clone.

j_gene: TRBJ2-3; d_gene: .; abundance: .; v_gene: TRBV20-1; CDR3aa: CSGVARDTQYF; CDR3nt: TGCAGTGGAGTAGCCAGAGATACGCAGTATTTT
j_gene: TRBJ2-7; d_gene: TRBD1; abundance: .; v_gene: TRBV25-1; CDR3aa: CASSTLDRADDEQYF; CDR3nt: TGTGCCAGCAGTACCCTAGACAGGGCTGATGACGAGCAGTACTTC
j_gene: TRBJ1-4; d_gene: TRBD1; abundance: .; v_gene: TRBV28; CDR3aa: CASSLGTGGEKLFF; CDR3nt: TGTGCCAGCAGTCTCGGGACAGGCGGCGAAAAACTGTTTTTT
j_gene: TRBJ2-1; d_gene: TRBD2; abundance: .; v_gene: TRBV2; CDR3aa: CASSAGLAGVSFYNEQFF; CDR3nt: TGTGCCAGCAGTGCGGGACTAGCGGGGGTGTCGTTCTACAATGAGCAGTTCTTC
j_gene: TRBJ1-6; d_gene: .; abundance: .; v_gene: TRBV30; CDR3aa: CAWSVQTQHHF; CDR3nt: TGTGCCTGGAGTGTACAGACCCAGCACCACTTT
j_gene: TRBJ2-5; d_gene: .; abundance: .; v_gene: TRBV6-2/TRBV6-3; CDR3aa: CASSGRVQETQYF; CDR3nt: TGTGCCAGCAGTGGCAGGGTACAAGAGACCCAGTACTTC
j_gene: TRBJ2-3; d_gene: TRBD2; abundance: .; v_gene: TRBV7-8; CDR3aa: CASSLEAGDTDTQYF; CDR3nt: TGTGCCAGCAGCTTAGAGGCGGGGGACACAGATACGCAGTATTTT
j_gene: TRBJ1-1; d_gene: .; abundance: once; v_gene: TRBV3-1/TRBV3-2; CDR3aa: CASSQRAGGGEAFF; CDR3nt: TGTGCCAGCAGCCAAAGGGCGGGTGGAGGTGAAGCTTTCTTT
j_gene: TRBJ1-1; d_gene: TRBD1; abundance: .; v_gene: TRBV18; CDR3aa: CASSNHGTDKAFF; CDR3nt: TGTGCCAGCTCTAACCACGGGACAGATAAAGCTTTCTTT
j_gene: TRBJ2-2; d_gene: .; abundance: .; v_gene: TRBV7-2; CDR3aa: CASSLDRVETGELFF; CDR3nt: TGTGCCAGCAGCTTAGACAGGGTAGAAACCGGGGAGCTGTTTTTT
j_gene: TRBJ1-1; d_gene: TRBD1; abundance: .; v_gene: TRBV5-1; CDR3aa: CASSKTGTGFMNTEAFF; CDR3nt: TGCGCCAGCAGCAAGACCGGGACAGGCTTTATGAACACTGAAGCTTTCTTT
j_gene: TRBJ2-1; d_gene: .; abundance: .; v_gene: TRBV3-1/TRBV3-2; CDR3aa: CASSHQTRNEQFF; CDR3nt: TGTGCCAGCAGCCACCAAACTAGGAATGAGCAGTTCTTC
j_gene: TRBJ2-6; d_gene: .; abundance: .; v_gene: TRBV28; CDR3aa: CASSPRYGANVLTF; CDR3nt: TGTGCCAGCAGTCCTCGGTATGGGGCCAACGTCCTGACTTTC
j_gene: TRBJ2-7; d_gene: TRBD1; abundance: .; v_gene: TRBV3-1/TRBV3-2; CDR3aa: CASSLQMGQWSGAYEQYF; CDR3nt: TGTGCCAGCAGCCTACAGATGGGACAGTGGTCTGGAGCATACGAGCAGTACTTC
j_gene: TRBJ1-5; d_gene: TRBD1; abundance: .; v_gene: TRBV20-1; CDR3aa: CSASYRGGNQPQHF; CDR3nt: TGCAGTGCTAGTTACAGGGGGGGCAATCAGCCCCAGCATTTT
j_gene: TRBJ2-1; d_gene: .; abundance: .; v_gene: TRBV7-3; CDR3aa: CASSLLWTSYNEQFF; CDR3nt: TGTGCCAGCAGCTTATTGTGGACTTCATACAATGAGCAGTTCTTC
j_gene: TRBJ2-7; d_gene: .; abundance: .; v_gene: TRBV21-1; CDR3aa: CASNRDRGEQYF; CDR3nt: TGTGCCAGCAACCGGGACAGGGGCGAGCAGTACTTC
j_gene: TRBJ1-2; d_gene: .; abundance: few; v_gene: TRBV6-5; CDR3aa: CASSYSDRLPYGYTF; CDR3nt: TGTGCCAGCAGTTATTCTGACAGGCTGCCCTATGGCTACACCTTC
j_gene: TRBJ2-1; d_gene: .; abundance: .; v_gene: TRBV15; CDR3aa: CATSRVEYYEQFF; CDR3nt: TGTGCCACCAGCAGAGTAGAGTACTATGAGCAGTTCTTC
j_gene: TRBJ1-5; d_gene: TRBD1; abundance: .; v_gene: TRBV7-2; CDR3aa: CASSRDRAGYQPQHF; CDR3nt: TGTGCCAGCAGCAGGGACAGGGCGGGTTATCAGCCCCAGCATTTT
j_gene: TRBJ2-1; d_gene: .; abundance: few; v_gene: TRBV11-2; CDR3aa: CASSLNIHEQFF; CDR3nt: TGTGCCAGCAGCTTAAATATCCATGAGCAGTTCTTC
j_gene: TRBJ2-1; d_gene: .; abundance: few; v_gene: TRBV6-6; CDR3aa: CASRTSDRKQFF; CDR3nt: TGTGCCAGCAGAACCAGTGACAGGAAGCAGTTCTTC
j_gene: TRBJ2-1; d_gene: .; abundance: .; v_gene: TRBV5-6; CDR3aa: CASSLKFLGGSGDEQFF; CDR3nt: TGTGCCAGCAGCTTGAAGTTTTTGGGAGGCTCGGGCGATGAGCAGTTCTTC
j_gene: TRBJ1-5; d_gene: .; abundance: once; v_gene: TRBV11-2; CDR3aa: CASSLGQGSQPQHF; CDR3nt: TGTGCCAGCAGCTTAGGGCAGGGGAGTCAGCCCCAGCATTTT
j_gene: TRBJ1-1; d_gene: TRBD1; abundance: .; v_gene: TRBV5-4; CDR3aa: CASSLPGGEGTEAFF; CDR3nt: TGTGCCAGCAGCTTGCCAGGGGGCGAGGGCACTGAAGCTTTCTTT
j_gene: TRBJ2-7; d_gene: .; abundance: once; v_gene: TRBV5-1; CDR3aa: CASSSRLGGEQYF; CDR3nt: TGCGCCAGCAGCTCCCGCCTGGGGGGTGAGCAGTACTTC
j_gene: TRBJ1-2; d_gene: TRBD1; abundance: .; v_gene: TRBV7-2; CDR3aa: CASSLSGQGANYGYTF; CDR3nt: TGTGCCAGCAGCCTCTCGGGACAGGGGGCTAACTATGGCTACACCTTC
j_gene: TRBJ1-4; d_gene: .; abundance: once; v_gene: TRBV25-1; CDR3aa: CASSAPPGRTGKLFF; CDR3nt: TGTGCCAGCAGTGCCCCCCCGGGGAGAACTGGAAAACTGTTTTTT
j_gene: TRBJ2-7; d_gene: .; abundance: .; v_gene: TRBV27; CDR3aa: CASSLYWSGTPGESYEQYF; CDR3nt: TGTGCCAGCAGTTTATACTGGTCAGGGACCCCGGGGGAATCCTACGAGCAGTACTTC
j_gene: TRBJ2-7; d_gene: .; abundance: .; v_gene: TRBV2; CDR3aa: CASSERQGSEQYF; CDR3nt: TGTGCCAGCAGTGAAAGGCAGGGCTCCGAGCAGTACTTC
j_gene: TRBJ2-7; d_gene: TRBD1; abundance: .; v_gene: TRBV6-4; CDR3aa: CASSEWGDRGYEQYF; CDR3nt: TGTGCCAGCAGTGAATGGGGGGACAGGGGCTACGAGCAGTACTTC
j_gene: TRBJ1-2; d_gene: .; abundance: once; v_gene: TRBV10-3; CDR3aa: CAISEGRAYGGYTF; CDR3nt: TGTGCCATCAGTGAGGGCAGGGCCTACGGAGGCTACACCTTC
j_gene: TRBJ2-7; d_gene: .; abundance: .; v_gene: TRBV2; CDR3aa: CASSQTYEQYF; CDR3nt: TGTGCCAGCAGTCAGACCTACGAGCAGTACTTC